Each of the 18 T cell receptor beta chains below was sequenced from the same sample in a study of blood T cell repertoires in COVID-19. This table comes from immunoSEQ multiplex PCR, and its TCRdb copy is limited to in-frame clones, with some not included. Of approximately 300,000 clones detected, approximately 85% appear once; the ten largest clones hold 0.75% to 0.95%. The specimen sequenced was peripheral blood. These receptors came from a human donor with COVID-19, enrolled during active disease. The donor label of this sample is uncertain.

This chain connects TRBV6-1 to TRBJ2-1, with 9 bases lining up with TRBD1. After removal of 3 bases from V and 14 bases from J, the junction contained 11 bases not matched to a gene. In germline, CDR1 is MNHNS, CDR2 SASEGT. The CDR3 runs to 14 residues. The DNA for the CDR3 is TGTGCCAGCAGTGATCCCGGGACAGGGAGCAAGGAGTTCTTC. Translation gives CASSDPGTGSKEFF.

The chain carries TRBV9 and TRBJ1-5; D remains ambiguous. CDR3 size: 12 residues. The V end was cut by 7 bases, the J end by 4 bases, with 9 bases between. From germline, CDR1 is SGDLS and CDR2 YYNGEE. This CDR3 reads CASGEGNQPQHF. The CDR3 nucleotides read TGTGCCAGCGGAGAGGGAAATCAGCCCCAGCATTTT.

This chain links TRBV5-1 with TRBJ2-5, with a possible D match to TRBD1 (5 bases). V was trimmed by 0 bases and J by 3 bases, leaving 15 bases between them. This CDR3 is 16 amino acids long. The germline V gene has CDR1 SGHRS and CDR2 YFSETQ. Here the CDR3 DNA reads TGCGCCAGCAGCTTGGGGGTGACAGAAAGAGAAGAGACCCAGTACTTC. Translating gives CASSLGVTEREETQYF.

V and J are TRBV20-1 and TRBJ2-7, with a tentative D call TRBD2 (5 bases). Germline V gene data show CDR1 as DFQATT and CDR2 as SNEGSKA (reference sequence). V lost 7 bases to trimming and J lost 6 bases, with 10 bases between them. The CDR3 extends over 10 amino acids. This chain's CDR3 is CSVLAGEQYF. CDR3 sequence (DNA): TGCAGTGTGCTGGCGGGCGAGCAGTACTTC.

This clone was seen once. V and J are TRBV7-9 and TRBJ2-7; 10 bases agree with TRBD2. Germline-derived CDR1 and CDR2 are SEHNR and FQNEAQ (reference sequence). The CDR3 spans 13 residues. Losses at the gene ends were 11 bases for V and 2 bases for J; bases not matched to a gene: 6. The CDR3 protein is CAGRTSGTYEQYF. CDR3 bases: TGTGCCGGACGGACTAGCGGCACCTACGAGCAGTACTTC.

CDR3 nucleotide sequence: TGTGCCAGCAGCCGGACAGGGGAGAGGAATGAAAAACTGTTTTTT. This codes for CASSRTGERNEKLFF. The rearrangement links TRBV28 to TRBJ1-4; 9 bases match TRBD1. CDR1 and CDR2 from the germline V gene are MDHEN and SYDVKM. J lost 5 bases, V lost 6 bases, and 7 bases had no gene match. The CDR3 has 15 residues.

The V call is TRBV6-5, the J call TRBJ2-4; D unclear. CDR3 size: 15 residues. V gave up 0 bases and J gave up 0 bases, with 6 bases separating them. Germline values: CDR1 MNHEY, CDR2 SVGAGI. The CDR3 bases are TGTGCCAGCAGTTACTCCATTGTAGCCAAAAACATTCAGTACTTC. Amino acid sequence: CASSYSIVAKNIQYF.

Many counts were recorded for this clone. The chain links TRBV5-1 to TRBJ2-7; TRBD2 matches 7 bases. J gave up 7 bases and V 0 bases, and 10 bases lay outside the gene matches. CDR1 is SGHRS and CDR2 is YFSETQ in the germline V gene. The CDR3 is 15 residues long. The chain's CDR3 is CASSLGGTTFEEQYF. DNA of the CDR3: TGCGCCAGCAGCTTGGGTGGGACTACGTTTGAAGAGCAGTACTTC.

The V and J genes are TRBV6-5 and TRBJ2-3, with 11 bases identical to TRBD2. The V gene's germline CDR1 is MNHEY and CDR2 SVGAGI. V shed 5 bases, J shed 6 bases, and the junction held 4 bases outside the gene matches. The CDR3 is 14 residues long. This CDR3 reads CASSTSGRRDTQYF. In nucleotides, the CDR3 is TGTGCCAGCAGTACTAGCGGGAGACGGGATACGCAGTATTTT.

The V call is TRBV7-2, the J call TRBJ2-7, with D possibly TRBD1 on 7 matching bases. Germline values: CDR1 SGHTA, CDR2 FQGNSA. The V and J ends lost 3 bases and 2 bases respectively, with 11 bases between them. This CDR3 region has 14 residues. DNA for the CDR3: TGTGCCAGCAGCTTGGAGGGGGCCCCCTACGAGCAGTACTTC. Amino acids: CASSLEGAPYEQYF.

The chain recombines TRBV7-6 with TRBJ1-1, with TRBD1 identical over 9 bases. This CDR3 has 14 residues. Germline V CDR1 and CDR2: SGHVS, FNYEAQ. Trimming at V came to 2 bases and at J to 4 bases, leaving 2 bases not matched to a gene. CDR3 DNA: TGTGCCAGCAGCTTACTGACAGGGGGCACTGAAGCTTTCTTT. This translates into CASSLLTGGTEAFF.

This clone has only one observation. This chain links TRBV11-2 with TRBJ1-3; tentatively, D is TRBD1 (5 bases). The CDR3 sequence is 15 residues long. Trimming cost V 0 bases and J 1 base, with 7 bases left between them. Germline loops: CDR1 SGHAT, CDR2 FQNNGV. CDR3 DNA: TGTGCCAGCAGCTTAGAAGGGGCATCTGGAAACACCATATATTTT. Protein: CASSLEGASGNTIYF.

The chain is built from TRBV27 and TRBJ1-1, with D perhaps matching TRBD1 (5 bases). The CDR3 runs to 13 residues. Germline values: CDR1 MNHEY, CDR2 SMNVEV (reference sequence). Trimming removed 7 bases from V and 4 bases from J, with 13 bases in between. This CDR3 is CASTATVGTEAFF. The CDR3 nucleotides are TGTGCCAGCACCGCGACAGTTGGCACTGAAGCTTTCTTT.

The chain is built from TRBV6-6 and TRBJ2-2; unclear D gene. V was trimmed by 11 bases and J by 3 bases, leaving 10 bases between them. The CDR3 consists of 12 residues. Germline CDR1 is MNHNY and CDR2 is SVGAGI (reference sequence). The chain's CDR3 is CAQRLDTGELFF. CDR3 DNA: TGTGCCCAGCGATTAGACACCGGGGAGCTGTTTTTT.

This chain joins TRBV9 and TRBJ2-1; 8 nucleotides align to TRBD1. The CDR3 runs to 15 residues. J gave up 4 bases and V 6 bases, and 9 bases lay outside the gene matches. The germline CDR1 and CDR2 sequences are SGDLS and YYNGEE. The CDR3 DNA sequence: TGTGCCAGCAATTACAGGGGGAATTCTTACAATGAGCAGTTCTTC. Translation gives CASNYRGNSYNEQFF.

This chain uses TRBV6-1 with TRBJ1-4, with 10 nucleotides matching TRBD1. V lost 3 bases to trimming and J lost 6 bases; unmatched junction nucleotides: 7. The CDR3 covers 16 residues. From germline, CDR1 is MNHNS and CDR2 SASEGT. The CDR3 DNA reads TGTGCCAGCAGTGATCCGCCGGGACAGGGGCATGAAAAACTGTTTTTT. This sequence encodes CASSDPPGQGHEKLFF.

The chain uses TRBV3-1 (or the pseudogene TRBV3-2) and TRBJ1-1; TRBD1 matches 9 bases. CDR1 is LGHDT, CDR2 YNNKEL, per germline (reference sequence). V lost 4 bases to trimming and J lost 3 bases; unmatched junction nucleotides: 6. The CDR3 has 15 residues. The CDR3: CASSLRDRGDTEAFF. Here the CDR3 DNA reads TGTGCCAGCAGCCTCCGAGACAGGGGGGACACTGAAGCTTTCTTT.

V usage is TRBV7-9 and J usage is TRBJ2-3; no reliable D call. The CDR3 runs 18 residues. The V and J ends lost 2 bases and 0 bases respectively, with 18 bases between them. Germline V gene sequence: CDR1 SEHNR, CDR2 FQNEAQ (reference sequence). Here the CDR3 DNA reads TGTGCCAGCAGCTTACACGTGGGTAGCCTCTCTAGCACAGATACGCAGTATTTT. This codes for CASSLHVGSLSSTDTQYF.